These T cell receptor beta chains were read from a single sample in a study of T cell repertoires in cytomegalovirus infection. Each CDR3 protein is one row after TCRdb ran MiXCR on the reads. The sample includes some 320,000 distinct CDR3 sequences, approximately 9.5% seen only once; the top ten take around 4.5%. Sequenced input: PBMCs. The receptors were gathered from a human donor in good health (CMV status not recorded). Some clones in this sample may be carry-over from other donors' samples. Both conserved end residues are part of each CDR3. A D gene is named only where the DNA matches it firmly. A row's size may be missing; if present it is once, few, many or a size class.

D,size,J,V,CDR3,DNA
-,many,TRBJ1-1,TRBV6-2/TRBV6-3,CASSYAGERSTEAFF,TGTGCCAGCAGTTACGCAGGGGAGCGCTCCACTGAAGCTTTCTTT
-,-,TRBJ1-5,TRBV12-3/TRBV12-4,CASTAGGGGQPQHF,TGTGCCAGCACCGCGGGGGGGGGCGGTCAGCCCCAGCATTTT
-,many,TRBJ1-2,TRBV12-3/TRBV12-4,CASSRTESYYGYTF,TGTGCCAGCAGTCGGACAGAAAGTTACTATGGCTACACCTTC
-,few,TRBJ1-2,TRBV29-1,CSVDRAYGYTF,TGCAGCGTTGACAGGGCCTATGGCTACACCTTC
-,few,TRBJ2-2,TRBV28,CASSSGSQTTGELFF,TGTGCCAGCAGTTCAGGGTCCCAAACTACCGGGGAGCTGTTTTTT
TRBD1,many,TRBJ1-2,TRBV4-3,CASSQLQGTSEGYTF,TGCGCCAGCAGCCAATTACAGGGGACATCTGAAGGCTACACCTTC
-,-,TRBJ2-7,TRBV7-2,CASSLSVSNDEQYF,TGTGCCAGCAGCTTATCGGTTAGTAACGACGAGCAGTACTTC
TRBD1,many,TRBJ1-5,TRBV6-2/TRBV6-3,CASSYRDRVRGNQPQHF,TGTGCCAGCAGTTACAGGGACAGAGTTCGTGGCAATCAGCCCCAGCATTTT
TRBD2,-,TRBJ2-7,TRBV7-8,CASSLGWEGVNPYEQYF,TGTGCCAGCAGCTTAGGTTGGGAGGGAGTAAACCCCTACGAGCAGTACTTC
-,-,TRBJ1-2,TRBV20-1,CSARAPASGIYGYTF,TGCAGTGCTAGGGCCCCGGCGAGCGGGATCTATGGCTACACCTTC
TRBD1,few,TRBJ2-7,TRBV12-3/TRBV12-4,CASSPQGVSVNEQYF,TGTGCCAGCAGTCCGCAGGGGGTGTCTGTGAACGAGCAGTACTTC
TRBD1,few,TRBJ1-1,TRBV12-3/TRBV12-4,CASRADRRNTEAFF,TGTGCCAGCAGAGCGGACAGGAGAAACACTGAAGCTTTCTTT
-,-,TRBJ2-7,TRBV5-4,CASSSTDSYEQYF,TGTGCCAGCAGCTCGACAGACTCCTACGAGCAGTACTTC
-,-,TRBJ2-5,TRBV12-5,CASPAPQGKQETQYF,TGTGCTAGCCCGGCACCCCAGGGGAAACAAGAGACCCAGTACTTC
TRBD2,few,TRBJ2-2,TRBV15,CATSRVAGVPGELFF,TGTGCCACCAGCAGAGTTGCGGGAGTCCCCGGGGAGCTGTTTTTT
-,few,TRBJ2-1,TRBV7-2,CASSLFYDEQFF,TGTGCCAGCAGCTTATTTTACGATGAGCAGTTCTTC
-,many,TRBJ1-2,TRBV7-2,CASSGQLNYGYTF,TGTGCCAGCAGTGGACAGCTTAACTATGGCTACACCTTC
TRBD1,few,TRBJ2-3,TRBV6-5,CASSYASGTGESTDTQYF,TGTGCCAGCAGTTACGCGTCCGGGACAGGGGAAAGCACAGATACGCAGTATTTT
TRBD1,-,TRBJ2-3,TRBV10-1,CASSESGGRLDTQYF,TGCGCCAGCAGTGAGTCAGGGGGCCGTTTAGATACGCAGTATTTT
-,many,TRBJ2-5,TRBV10-3,CAISEWGSGETQYF,TGTGCCATCAGTGAGTGGGGGAGTGGCGAGACCCAGTACTTC
TRBD2,many,TRBJ2-1,TRBV7-2,CASSFYHSGGIYNEQFF,TGTGCCAGCAGCTTTTACCATAGCGGGGGAATCTACAATGAGCAGTTCTTC
-,few,TRBJ1-2,TRBV20-1,CSAPFDGNYGYTF,TGCAGTGCCCCGTTCGATGGGAACTATGGCTACACCTTC
-,many,TRBJ2-1,TRBV6-2/TRBV6-3,CASSYASEATNEQFF,TGTGCCAGCAGTTACGCGAGCGAGGCCACCAATGAGCAGTTCTTC
TRBD2,-,TRBJ2-7,TRBV28,CASSSATSGMGREQYF,TGTGCCAGCAGCTCGGCGACTAGCGGGATGGGCCGCGAGCAGTACTTC
-,many,TRBJ1-4,TRBV4-1,CASSQGPGTNEKLFF,TGCGCCAGCAGCCAAGGTCCAGGAACTAATGAAAAACTGTTTTTT
TRBD1,many,TRBJ2-3,TRBV7-2,CASSFGQGGTDTQYF,TGTGCCAGCAGCTTCGGACAGGGGGGAACAGATACGCAGTATTTT
-,many,TRBJ1-1,TRBV7-9,CASSLAHRRDTEAFF,TGTGCCAGCAGCTTAGCGCACAGACGCGACACTGAAGCTTTCTTT
-,many,TRBJ2-3,TRBV6-1,CASSRQGASTDTQYF,TGTGCCAGCAGTCGCCAGGGAGCTAGCACAGATACGCAGTATTTT
-,-,TRBJ2-7,TRBV6-2/TRBV6-3,CASRGVATGPYEQYF,TGTGCCAGCAGGGGAGTAGCGACGGGGCCCTACGAGCAGTACTTC
-,many,TRBJ1-2,TRBV12-3/TRBV12-4,CASSFWVDGYTF,TGTGCCAGCAGTTTTTGGGTGGATGGCTACACCTTC
TRBD1,-,TRBJ2-7,TRBV7-9,CASSFGQGGENF,TGTGCCAGCAGCTTTGGACAGGGCGGCGAGAACTTC
-,many,TRBJ1-5,TRBV6-1,CASRSTGLDQPQHF,TGTGCCAGCAGGAGTACAGGGTTGGATCAGCCCCAGCATTTT
-,few,TRBJ1-1,TRBV13,CASYSTIMNTEAFF,TGTGCCAGCTATTCCACGATCATGAACACTGAAGCTTTCTTT
-,-,TRBJ2-1,TRBV5-1,CASARDSGPYNEQFF,TGCGCCTCCGCCAGGGACAGCGGGCCGTACAATGAGCAGTTCTTC
-,few,TRBJ1-1,TRBV9,CASSVSPMNTEAFF,TGTGCCAGCAGCGTATCACCGATGAACACTGAAGCTTTCTTT
-,-,TRBJ1-1,TRBV7-2,CASSYDTRAEAFF,TGTGCCAGCAGCTACGACACTAGGGCTGAAGCTTTCTTT
-,many,TRBJ2-2,TRBV7-9,CASSLEGRGTGELFF,TGTGCCAGCAGCTTAGAGGGGCGCGGCACCGGGGAGCTGTTTTTT
TRBD2,many,TRBJ2-1,TRBV6-2/TRBV6-3,CASSYSTAGGPFF,TGTGCCAGCAGTTACTCGACCGCGGGAGGGCCGTTCTTC
-,few,TRBJ1-6,TRBV27,CASSPSGSNSPLHF,TGTGCCAGCTCCCCTTCGGGTAGCAATTCACCCCTCCACTTT
TRBD1,few,TRBJ1-6,TRBV27,CASRIGDRNNSPLHF,TGTGCCAGCAGGATCGGGGACAGAAATAATTCACCCCTCCACTTT
-,-,TRBJ2-3,TRBV11-3,CASSFGRRDTDTQYF,TGTGCCAGCAGCTTTGGCAGGAGGGACACAGATACGCAGTATTTT
TRBD2,-,TRBJ2-3,TRBV7-2,CASSLAPILAGGPSDTQYF,TGTGCCAGCAGCTTAGCGCCGATACTAGCGGGAGGGCCCTCAGATACGCAGTATTTT
-,many,TRBJ2-5,TRBV7-8,CASSLIVGLRETQYF,TGTGCCAGCAGCTTAATCGTAGGGCTCCGGGAGACCCAGTACTTC
-,-,TRBJ1-2,TRBV28,CASSGNYGYTF,TGTGCCAGCAGCGGGAACTATGGCTACACCTTC
TRBD1,-,TRBJ1-1,TRBV20-1,CSASRTGATEAFF,TGCAGTGCTAGTAGGACAGGGGCCACTGAAGCTTTCTTT
TRBD2,many,TRBJ2-3,TRBV15,CATSRTSTGGPEDTQYF,TGTGCCACCAGCAGGACCAGCACGGGAGGGCCTGAAGATACGCAGTATTTT
TRBD2,-,TRBJ2-1,TRBV5-1,CASSTGLASNEQFF,TGCGCCAGCAGCACAGGACTAGCTAGCAATGAGCAGTTCTTC
-,-,TRBJ1-1,TRBV7-2,CASSGYIHTEAFF,TGTGCCAGCAGCGGTTACATACACACTGAAGCTTTCTTT
-,many,TRBJ2-7,TRBV6-2/TRBV6-3,CASSYSWERADNSYEQYF,TGTGCCAGCAGTTACTCGTGGGAGCGGGCAGATAACTCCTACGAGCAGTACTTC
-,-,TRBJ2-5,TRBV7-6,CASSFDKVETQYF,TGTGCCAGCAGCTTTGACAAGGTGGAGACCCAGTACTTC
-,-,TRBJ1-5,TRBV4-3,CASSPRLYSNQPQHF,TGCGCCAGCAGCCCCAGACTCTATAGCAATCAGCCCCAGCATTTT
TRBD1,many,TRBJ2-3,TRBV6-5,CASSYSTGDSEDTQYF,TGTGCCAGCAGTTACTCTACCGGGGACAGCGAAGATACGCAGTATTTT
-,-,TRBJ2-3,TRBV7-2,CASSLRMGRGYTDTQYF,TGTGCCAGCAGCTTAAGGATGGGGCGGGGCTACACAGATACGCAGTATTTT